This T cell receptor (beta chain) was sequenced for a study of cytomegalovirus exposure and HLA in healthy donors. Study-level background: Around 78 million unique TCR sequences came from HLA-typed donors in an early release.

This clone was found a few times. As yet, its antigen is unknown. PCR amplification relied on 60 Vbeta primers (plus 13 Jbeta primers). Data came from immunoSEQ multiplex PCR; TCRdb stores just in-frame clones and leaves some out. The sample has approximately 150,000 clones, about 80% seen once. The CDR3 contains 15 residues. The J segment lost 5 bases and the V segment lost 4 bases, leaving 11 bases of the junction unmatched. Germline V CDR1 and CDR2: WNHNN, SYGVQD (reference sequence). Study findings and constraints: In an earlier analysis, in some 500 donors, most V segments appeared productive either ~90% or ~30% of the time.

Specimen: PBMCs. This TCR was sampled from a woman aged 35 to 49 in good health and CMV-seronegative. The chain couples TRBV10-1 to TRBJ2-7; TRBD1 matches at 7 bases. CDR3 nucleotides: TGCGCCAGCAGTGCTAAATTAACAGGGGCCCACGAGCAGTACTTC. Translation: CASSAKLTGAHEQYF.